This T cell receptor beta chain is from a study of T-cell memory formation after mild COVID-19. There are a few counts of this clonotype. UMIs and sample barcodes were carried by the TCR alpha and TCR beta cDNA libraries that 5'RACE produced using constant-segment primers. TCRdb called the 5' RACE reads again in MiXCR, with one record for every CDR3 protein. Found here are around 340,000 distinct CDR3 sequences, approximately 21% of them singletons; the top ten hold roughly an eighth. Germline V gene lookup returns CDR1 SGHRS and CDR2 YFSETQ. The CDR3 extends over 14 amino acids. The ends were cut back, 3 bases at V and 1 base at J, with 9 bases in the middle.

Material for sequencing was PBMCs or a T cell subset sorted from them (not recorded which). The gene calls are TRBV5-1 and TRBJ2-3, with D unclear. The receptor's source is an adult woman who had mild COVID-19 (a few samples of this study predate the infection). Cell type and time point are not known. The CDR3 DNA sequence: TGCGCCAGCAGCTCCTTAGACGGCACAGATACGCAGTATTTT. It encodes CASSSLDGTDTQYF.